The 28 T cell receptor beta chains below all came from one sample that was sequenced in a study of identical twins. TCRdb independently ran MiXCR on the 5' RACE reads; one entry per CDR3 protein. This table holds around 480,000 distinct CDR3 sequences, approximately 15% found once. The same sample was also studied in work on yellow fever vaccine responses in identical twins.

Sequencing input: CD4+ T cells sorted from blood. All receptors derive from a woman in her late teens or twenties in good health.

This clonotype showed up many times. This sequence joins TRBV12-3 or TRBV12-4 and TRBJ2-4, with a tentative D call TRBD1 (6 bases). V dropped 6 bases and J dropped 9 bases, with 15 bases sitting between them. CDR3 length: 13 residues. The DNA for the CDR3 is TGTGCCAGCAGCTCGACAGGACTTAGCATTCAGTACTTC. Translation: CASSSTGLSIQYF.

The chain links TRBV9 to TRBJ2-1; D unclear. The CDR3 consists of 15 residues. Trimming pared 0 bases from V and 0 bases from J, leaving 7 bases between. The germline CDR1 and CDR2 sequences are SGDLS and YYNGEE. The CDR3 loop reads CASSVDPHSYNEQFF. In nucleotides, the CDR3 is TGTGCCAGCAGCGTAGACCCTCACTCCTACAATGAGCAGTTCTTC.

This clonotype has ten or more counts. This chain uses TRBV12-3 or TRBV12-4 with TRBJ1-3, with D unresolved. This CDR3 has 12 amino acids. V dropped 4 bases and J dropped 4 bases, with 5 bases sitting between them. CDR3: CASSYSGNTIYF. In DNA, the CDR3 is TGTGCCAGCAGTTACTCGGGAAACACCATATATTTT.

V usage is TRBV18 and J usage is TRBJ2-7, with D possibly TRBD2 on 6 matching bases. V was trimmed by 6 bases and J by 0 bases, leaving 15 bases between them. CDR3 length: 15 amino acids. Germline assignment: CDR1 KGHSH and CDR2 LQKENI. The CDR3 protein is CASSEGSQSSYEQYF. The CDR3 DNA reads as TGTGCCAGCTCGGAGGGGAGTCAAAGCTCCTACGAGCAGTACTTC.

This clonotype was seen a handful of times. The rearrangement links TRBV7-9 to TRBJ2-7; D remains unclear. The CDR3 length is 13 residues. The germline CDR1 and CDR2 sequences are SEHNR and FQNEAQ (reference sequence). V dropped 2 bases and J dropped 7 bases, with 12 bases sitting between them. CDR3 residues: CASSLSIPEEQYF. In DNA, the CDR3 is TGTGCCAGCAGCTTATCAATCCCCGAGGAGCAGTACTTC.

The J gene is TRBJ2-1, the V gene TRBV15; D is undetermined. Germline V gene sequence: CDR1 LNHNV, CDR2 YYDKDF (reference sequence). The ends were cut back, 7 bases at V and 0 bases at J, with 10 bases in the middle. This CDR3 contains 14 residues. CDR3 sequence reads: CATMSSHSYNEQFF. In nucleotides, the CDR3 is TGTGCCACCATGTCCTCCCACTCCTACAATGAGCAGTTCTTC.

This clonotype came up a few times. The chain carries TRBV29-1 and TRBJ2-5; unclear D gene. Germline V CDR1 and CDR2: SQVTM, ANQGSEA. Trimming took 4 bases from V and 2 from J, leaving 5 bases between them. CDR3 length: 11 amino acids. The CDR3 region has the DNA TGCAGCGTTGTTAGGCAAGAGACCCAGTACTTC. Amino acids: CSVVRQETQYF.

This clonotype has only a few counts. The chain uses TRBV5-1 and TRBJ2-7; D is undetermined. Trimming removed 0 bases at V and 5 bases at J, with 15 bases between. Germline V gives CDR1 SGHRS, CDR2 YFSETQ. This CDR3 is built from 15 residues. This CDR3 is CASSLGGSLTNEQYF. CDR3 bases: TGCGCCAGCAGCTTGGGGGGTAGCCTGACGAACGAGCAGTACTTC.

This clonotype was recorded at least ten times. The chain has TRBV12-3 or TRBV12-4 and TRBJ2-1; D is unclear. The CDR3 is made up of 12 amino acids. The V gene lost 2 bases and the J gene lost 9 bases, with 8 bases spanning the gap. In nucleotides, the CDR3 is TGTGCCAGCAGTTTACTCGCGGCTGAGCAGTTCTTC. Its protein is CASSLLAAEQFF.

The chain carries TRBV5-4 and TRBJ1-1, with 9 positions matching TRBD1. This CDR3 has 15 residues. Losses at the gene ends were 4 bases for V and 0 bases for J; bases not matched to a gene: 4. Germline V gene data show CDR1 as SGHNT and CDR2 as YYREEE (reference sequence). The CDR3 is CASSRQGGMNTEAFF. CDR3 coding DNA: TGTGCCAGCAGCCGACAGGGGGGTATGAACACTGAAGCTTTCTTT.

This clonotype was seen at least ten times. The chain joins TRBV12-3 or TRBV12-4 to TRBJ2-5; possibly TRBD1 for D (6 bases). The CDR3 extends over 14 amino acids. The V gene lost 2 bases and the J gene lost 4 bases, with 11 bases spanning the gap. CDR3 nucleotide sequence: TGTGCCAGCAGTTTAACAGGGATCCCAGAGACCCAGTACTTC. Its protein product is CASSLTGIPETQYF.

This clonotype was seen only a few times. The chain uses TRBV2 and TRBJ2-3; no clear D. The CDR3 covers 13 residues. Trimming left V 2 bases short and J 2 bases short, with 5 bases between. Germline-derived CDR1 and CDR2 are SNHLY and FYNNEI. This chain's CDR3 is CASSEQFTDTQYF. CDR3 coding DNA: TGTGCCAGCAGTGAACAGTTCACAGATACGCAGTATTTT.

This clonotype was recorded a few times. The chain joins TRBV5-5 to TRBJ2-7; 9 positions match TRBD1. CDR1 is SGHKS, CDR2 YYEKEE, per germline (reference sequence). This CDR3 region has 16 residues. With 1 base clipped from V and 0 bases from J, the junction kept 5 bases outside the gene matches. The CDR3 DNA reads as TGTGCCAGCAGCTTGATTGGGACAGGGAGCTCCTACGAGCAGTACTTC. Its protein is CASSLIGTGSSYEQYF.

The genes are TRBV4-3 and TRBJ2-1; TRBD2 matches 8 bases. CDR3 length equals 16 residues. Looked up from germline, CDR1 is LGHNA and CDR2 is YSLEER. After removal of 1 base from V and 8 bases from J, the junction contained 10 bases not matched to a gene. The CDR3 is CASSQGGLAVVDEQFF. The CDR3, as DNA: TGCGCCAGCAGCCAAGGTGGACTAGCCGTAGTAGATGAGCAGTTCTTC.

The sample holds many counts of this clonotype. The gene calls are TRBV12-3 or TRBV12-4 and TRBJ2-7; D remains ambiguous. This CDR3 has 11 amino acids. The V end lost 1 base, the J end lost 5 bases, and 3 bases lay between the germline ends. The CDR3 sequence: CASSLVNEQYF. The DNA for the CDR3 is TGTGCCAGCAGTTTAGTAAACGAGCAGTACTTC.

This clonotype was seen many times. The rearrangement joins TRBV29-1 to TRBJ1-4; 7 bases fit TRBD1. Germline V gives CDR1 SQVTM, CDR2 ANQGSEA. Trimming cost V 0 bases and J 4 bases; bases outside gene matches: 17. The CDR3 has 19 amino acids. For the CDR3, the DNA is TGCAGCGTTGAAGATCTGGGGCGTCCGGAGGGACAGAATAATGAAAAACTGTTTTTT. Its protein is CSVEDLGRPEGQNNEKLFF.

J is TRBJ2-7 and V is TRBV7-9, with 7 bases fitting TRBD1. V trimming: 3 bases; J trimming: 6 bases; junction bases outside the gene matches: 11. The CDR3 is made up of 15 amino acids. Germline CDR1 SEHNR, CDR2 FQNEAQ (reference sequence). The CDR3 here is CASSFGQAFRGEQYF. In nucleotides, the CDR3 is TGTGCCAGCAGCTTTGGACAGGCCTTTAGGGGCGAGCAGTACTTC.

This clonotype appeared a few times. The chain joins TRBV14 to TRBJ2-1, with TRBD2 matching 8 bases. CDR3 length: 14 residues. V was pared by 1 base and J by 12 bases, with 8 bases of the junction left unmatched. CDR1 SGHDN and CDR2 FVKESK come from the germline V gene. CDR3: CASSQVGGRIGQFF. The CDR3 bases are TGTGCCAGCAGCCAAGTCGGCGGGAGGATCGGGCAGTTCTTC.

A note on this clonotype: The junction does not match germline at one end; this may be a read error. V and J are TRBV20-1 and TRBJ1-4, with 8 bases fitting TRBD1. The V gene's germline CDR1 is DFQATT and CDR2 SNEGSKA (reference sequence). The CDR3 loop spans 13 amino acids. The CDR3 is CSAQGAGEEKLFF. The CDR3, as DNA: TGCAGTGCCCAGGGGGCAGGGGAAGAAAAATTGTTTTTT.

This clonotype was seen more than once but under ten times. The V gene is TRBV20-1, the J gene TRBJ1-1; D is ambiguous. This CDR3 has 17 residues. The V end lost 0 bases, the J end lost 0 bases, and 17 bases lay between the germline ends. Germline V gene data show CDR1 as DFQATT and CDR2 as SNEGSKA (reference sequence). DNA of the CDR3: TGCAGTGCTAGAGATGATCTTGGGAACCCAATGAACACTGAAGCTTTCTTT. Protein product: CSARDDLGNPMNTEAFF.

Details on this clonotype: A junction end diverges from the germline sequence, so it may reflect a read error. CDR3 residues: CASRVSRGSSPF. DNA for the CDR3: TGTGCCAGCAGAGTGAGCCGGGGGTCTAGCCCCTTT. The chain links TRBV11-2 to TRBJ2-2; a possible D gene is TRBD2 (6 bases). Germline CDR1 and CDR2: SGHAT and FQNNGV. The CDR3 is made up of 12 amino acids.

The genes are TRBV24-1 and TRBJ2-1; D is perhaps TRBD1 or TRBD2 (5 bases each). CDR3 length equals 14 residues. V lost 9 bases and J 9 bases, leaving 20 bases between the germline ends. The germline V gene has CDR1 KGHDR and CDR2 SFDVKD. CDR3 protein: CATEAGSKRGEQFF. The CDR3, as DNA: TGTGCCACCGAGGCAGGGTCAAAACGGGGTGAGCAGTTCTTC.

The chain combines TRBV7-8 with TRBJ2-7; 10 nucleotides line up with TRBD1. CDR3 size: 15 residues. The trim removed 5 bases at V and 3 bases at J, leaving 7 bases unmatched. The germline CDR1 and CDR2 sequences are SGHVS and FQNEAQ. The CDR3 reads CASSQVGTGDYEQYF. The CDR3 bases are TGTGCCAGCAGCCAGGTGGGGACAGGGGACTACGAGCAGTACTTC. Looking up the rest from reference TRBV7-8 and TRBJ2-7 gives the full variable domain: GAGVSQSPRYKVAKRGQDVALRCDPISGHVSLFWYQQALGQGPEFLTYFQNEAQLDKSGLPSDRFFAERPEGSVSTLKIQRTQQEDSAVYLCASSQVGTGDYEQYFGPGTRLTVT.

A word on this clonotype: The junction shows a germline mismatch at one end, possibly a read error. The DNA for the CDR3 is TGCGCCACCAGCATCACGGACAGGGCGAATAATTCACCCCTCCACTTT. Translating it yields CATSITDRANNSPLHF. This sequence joins TRBV15 and TRBJ1-6; 8 positions agree with TRBD1. Per the germline V gene, CDR1 is LNHNV and CDR2 is YYDKDF (reference sequence). This CDR3 region has 16 residues.

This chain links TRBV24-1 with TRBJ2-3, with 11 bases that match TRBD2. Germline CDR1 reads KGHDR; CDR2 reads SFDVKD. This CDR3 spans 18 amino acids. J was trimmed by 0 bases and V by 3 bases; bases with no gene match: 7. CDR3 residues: CATSDPGTSGDSTDTQYF. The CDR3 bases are TGTGCCACCAGTGATCCAGGGACTAGCGGAGATAGCACAGATACGCAGTATTTT.

The CDR3 bases are TGTGCCAGCAGCGACCCCCCCGGAGTTGGCCAGCCCCAGCATTTT. Translation: CASSDPPGVGQPQHF. This rearrangement joins TRBV6-1 to TRBJ1-5; no definite D call. The CDR3 totals 15 residues. V lost 6 bases and J 7 bases, leaving 19 bases between the germline ends. Per germline, CDR1 MNHNS and CDR2 SASEGT.

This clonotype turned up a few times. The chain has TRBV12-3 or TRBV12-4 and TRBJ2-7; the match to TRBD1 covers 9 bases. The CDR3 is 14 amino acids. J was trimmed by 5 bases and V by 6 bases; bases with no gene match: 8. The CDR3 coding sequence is TGTGCCAGCAGCTGGGGGGGGACAGGGAACGAGCAGTACTTC. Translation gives CASSWGGTGNEQYF.

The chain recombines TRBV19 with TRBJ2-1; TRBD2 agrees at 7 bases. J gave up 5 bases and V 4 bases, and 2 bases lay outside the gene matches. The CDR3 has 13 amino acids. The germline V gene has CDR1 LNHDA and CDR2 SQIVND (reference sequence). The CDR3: CASSTGRDNEQFF. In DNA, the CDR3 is TGTGCCAGTAGTACAGGGAGGGACAATGAGCAGTTCTTC.